The 29 T cell receptor beta chains listed next were all sequenced from one sample in a study of control samples from healthy donors and cancer patients. TCRdb keeps only in-frame clones here, not all; method: immunoSEQ multiplex PCR. The table includes around 250,000 clones, around 80% detected once. The sample consisted of PBMCs. The receptors shown here come from a woman between 55 and 75 years old with lung cancer.

This sequence joins TRBV9 and TRBJ2-1; D is tentatively TRBD1 or TRBD2 (5 bases each). V was clipped by 4 bases and J by 1 base, with 18 bases between them. The CDR3 contains 17 residues. CDR1 is SGDLS and CDR2 is YYNGEE in the germline V gene. As DNA, the CDR3 is TGTGCCAGCAGCCTAAGCCCTGGGGGACGATCCTACAATGAGCAGTTCTTC. It specifies CASSLSPGGRSYNEQFF.

The chain couples TRBV29-1 to TRBJ1-1; maybe TRBD1 (5 bases). V was trimmed by 7 bases and J by 1 base, leaving 13 bases between them. Per germline, CDR1 SQVTM and CDR2 ANQGSEA. The CDR3 has 13 amino acids. CDR3 protein: CSAYRSTNTEAFF. In nucleotides, the CDR3 is TGCAGCGCTTACAGGTCGACGAACACTGAAGCTTTCTTT.

This chain uses TRBV4-2 with TRBJ2-1; D may be TRBD2 (6 bases). Trimming shortened V by 0 bases and J by 8 bases, and 14 bases separated the two germline ends. The CDR3 is 15 residues long. Germline-derived CDR1 and CDR2 are LGHNA and YNFKEQ. The CDR3 coding sequence is TGTGCCAGCAGCCAAGACCTTACTAGCTTGGATGAGCAGTTCTTC. Protein product: CASSQDLTSLDEQFF.

A word on this clone: A read error may produce the germline difference seen at one junction end. V and J are TRBV5-6 and TRBJ2-3; D possibly corresponds to TRBD2 (5 bases). This CDR3 comprises 15 residues. The germline CDR1 and CDR2 sequences are SGHDT and YYEEEE. CDR3 nucleotides: TGTGCCAGCAGTTTGGGCCAGAGCGAGGGAGATACGCAGTATTTT. It yields the protein CASSLGQSEGDTQYF.

The table lists this clone with a few counts. The chain links TRBV10-2 to TRBJ1-5; the D gene is possibly TRBD1 (5 bases). Germline assignment: CDR1 WSHSY and CDR2 SAAADI. V lost 6 bases and J lost 11, with 17 bases in between. This CDR3 is 13 amino acids long. The CDR3: CASSPWDRKTQHF. CDR3 nucleotide sequence: TGCGCCAGCAGCCCCTGGGACCGCAAGACCCAGCATTTT.

V is TRBV27 and J is TRBJ2-5; possible D gene TRBD2, 5 bases. The V gene's germline CDR1 is MNHEY and CDR2 SMNVEV (reference sequence). The V gene lost 4 bases and the J gene lost 5 bases, with 11 bases spanning the gap. This CDR3 is built from 13 residues. The DNA for the CDR3 is TGTGCCAGCAGTTCGGGATGGAGGGAGACCCAGTACTTC. Residues: CASSSGWRETQYF.

The chain couples TRBV9 to TRBJ2-3; D is unresolved. There are 12 residues in the CDR3. V lost 3 bases to trimming and J lost 2 bases, with 4 bases between them. CDR1 and CDR2 (germline): SGDLS, YYNGEE. CDR3 sequence (DNA): TGTGCCAGCAGCGCAAACACAGATACGCAGTATTTT. Translating gives CASSANTDTQYF.

The V and J genes are TRBV3-1 (or the pseudogene TRBV3-2) and TRBJ2-7, with 8 positions matching TRBD1. This CDR3 contains 16 residues. V lost 6 bases, J lost 2 bases, and 12 bases stayed unmatched. Germline assignment: CDR1 LGHDT and CDR2 YNNKEL (reference sequence). Here the CDR3 DNA reads TGTGCCAGCAGTCCTAACCCCGGGACAGGAGCCTACGAGCAGTACTTC. Protein sequence: CASSPNPGTGAYEQYF.

The J gene is TRBJ1-1, the V gene TRBV2; no firm D call. The CDR3 is made up of 15 amino acids. The germline V and J ends were trimmed by 9 bases and 0 bases, with 17 bases remaining between them. Germline CDR1 is SNHLY and CDR2 is FYNNEI. As DNA, the CDR3 is TGTGCCAGTATCTCATCTACCTTAATGAACACTGAAGCTTTCTTT. Translated, it gives CASISSTLMNTEAFF.

This clone appeared a single time. The chain carries TRBV6-5 and TRBJ1-3, with D uncertain. CDR1 and CDR2 from the germline V gene are MNHEY and SVGAGI. The CDR3 has 13 residues. Trimming stripped 7 bases from V and 0 bases from J, with 7 bases between. The CDR3 region is CASKEGSGNTIYF. DNA of the CDR3: TGTGCCAGCAAGGAGGGCTCTGGAAACACCATATATTTT.

The J gene is TRBJ1-1, the V gene TRBV9; a possible D gene is TRBD1 (6 bases). Trimming removed 4 bases at V and 6 bases at J, with 22 bases between. This CDR3 is built from 16 residues. From germline, CDR1 is SGDLS and CDR2 YYNGEE. The CDR3 DNA reads TGTGCCAGCAGCCCGAGCCCCTCGGGGGCCCCCCCTGAAGCTTTCTTT. Protein sequence: CASSPSPSGAPPEAFF.

The rearrangement links TRBV7-2 to TRBJ1-4; 7 bases map to TRBD1. Germline V gene lookup returns CDR1 SGHTA and CDR2 FQGNSA. Germline trimming cut 5 bases from V and 4 bases from J; bases unmatched to any gene: 4. There are 14 residues in the CDR3. CDR3 bases: TGTGCCAGCAGCCCCGGGACAGTTAATGAAAAACTGTTTTTT. This encodes CASSPGTVNEKLFF.

This clone was recorded a few times. The chain recombines TRBV14 with TRBJ2-7, with D unclear. Trimming removed 0 bases from V and 1 base from J, with 16 bases in between. Per germline, CDR1 SGHDN and CDR2 FVKESK. CDR3 size: 17 residues. The CDR3 reads CASSQDPPAVRSYEQYF. In DNA, the CDR3 is TGTGCCAGCAGCCAAGACCCCCCAGCAGTACGGTCCTACGAGCAGTACTTC.

The chain links TRBV2 to TRBJ1-5; D ambiguous. Germline CDR1 is SNHLY and CDR2 is FYNNEI. V dropped 7 bases and J dropped 3 bases, with 10 bases sitting between them. This CDR3 has 13 residues. The DNA for the CDR3 is TGTGCCAGCATAGGCCAGATCAATCAGCCCCAGCATTTT. This translates into CASIGQINQPQHF.

This clone was counted only a few times. The CDR3 region is CASSLFGTVGTGELFF. The CDR3 coding sequence is TGTGCCAGCAGCTTATTTGGGACAGTTGGCACCGGGGAGCTGTTTTTT. The chain recombines TRBV7-2 with TRBJ2-2, with 7 bases identical to TRBD1. The trim removed 2 bases at V and 4 bases at J, leaving 7 bases unmatched. This CDR3 is built from 16 residues. Germline CDR1 SGHTA, CDR2 FQGNSA.

This clone was detected only a few times. The chain recombines TRBV27 with TRBJ2-7; 7 bases line up with TRBD2. The CDR3 totals 16 residues. Germline values: CDR1 MNHEY, CDR2 SMNVEV (reference sequence). The V segment lost 5 bases and the J segment 0 bases; nucleotides outside the gene matches: 10. The CDR3 DNA reads TGTGCCAGCAGTGAAACCGTCGCTAGCGGCTCCTACGAGCAGTACTTC. Amino acid sequence: CASSETVASGSYEQYF.

The chain has TRBV18 and TRBJ2-1; 8 positions agree with TRBD2. Germline V gene data show CDR1 as KGHSH and CDR2 as LQKENI. J lost 3 bases, V lost 6 bases, and 10 bases had no gene match. This CDR3 comprises 16 residues. The CDR3 here is CASSPPGSGNYNEQFF. CDR3 bases: TGTGCCAGCTCCCCGCCGGGTAGCGGGAACTACAATGAGCAGTTCTTC.

The chain is built from TRBV27 and TRBJ2-7, with a tentative D call TRBD1 (6 bases). Germline CDR1 and CDR2: MNHEY and SMNVEV (reference sequence). V was pared by 3 bases and J by 4 bases, with 22 bases between. There are 17 residues in the CDR3. Written as DNA, the CDR3 is TGTGCCAGCAGTTTGAAGTCCCCTGTCGCAGGGGATTACGAGCAGTACTTC. Its protein is CASSLKSPVAGDYEQYF.

J is TRBJ2-5 and V is TRBV5-1; either TRBD1 or TRBD2 may supply D (5 bases each). This CDR3 comprises 14 residues. The V gene's germline CDR1 is SGHRS and CDR2 YFSETQ. With 4 bases removed from V and 2 bases from J, the gap between germline ends came to 12 bases. The CDR3 DNA follows: TGCGCCAGCAGCCTCCGGGGCCAACAAGAGACCCAGTACTTC. This encodes CASSLRGQQETQYF. Filled out from reference TRBV5-1 and TRBJ2-5, the complete variable domain reads KAGVTQTPRYLIKTRGQQVTLSCSPISGHRSVSWYQQTPGQGLQFLFEYFSETQRNKGNFPGRFSGRQFSNSRSEMNVSTLELGDSALYLCASSLRGQQETQYFGPGTRLLVL.

This clone came up a few times. In DNA, the CDR3 is TGTGCCAGCAGCTTAAGACTTACAGGGGAACTCTACAATGAGCAGTTCTTC. This codes for CASSLRLTGELYNEQFF. The chain joins TRBV5-4 to TRBJ2-1; TRBD1 matches at 7 bases. CDR1 SGHNT and CDR2 YYREEE come from the germline V gene (reference sequence). The CDR3 totals 17 residues. The V segment lost 2 bases and the J segment 3 bases; nucleotides outside the gene matches: 11.

V is TRBV7-2 and J is TRBJ2-7; D remains ambiguous. Germline lookup yields CDR1 SGHTA and CDR2 FQGNSA. V dropped 5 bases and J dropped 0 bases, with 11 bases sitting between them. The CDR3 consists of 14 residues. The CDR3 DNA is TGTGCCAGCAGCCTCAAAAGCGCCTCCTACGAGCAGTACTTC. It codes for CASSLKSASYEQYF.

The chain employs TRBV19 and TRBJ1-3, with 8 nucleotides matching TRBD1. CDR1 is LNHDA, CDR2 SQIVND, per germline (reference sequence). The CDR3 spans 13 residues. V dropped 4 bases and J dropped 7; count of bases not matched to a gene: 3. CDR3 bases: TGTGCCAGTAGTACGACAGGGGTGAACACCATATATTTT. Translating it yields CASSTTGVNTIYF.

The chain is built from TRBV9 and TRBJ2-3, with D possibly being TRBD1 or TRBD2 (5 bases each). Germline-derived CDR1 and CDR2 are SGDLS and YYNGEE. The CDR3 totals 13 residues. Trimming pared 2 bases from V and 4 bases from J, leaving 8 bases between. CDR3 coding DNA: TGTGCCAGCAGCGTTGTGGGGGCAGATACGCAGTATTTT. The encoded protein is CASSVVGADTQYF.

The rearrangement uses TRBV6-5 and TRBJ2-1; D gene unclear. V shed 7 bases and J shed 8 bases, with 18 bases lying between them. Germline CDR1 is MNHEY and CDR2 is SVGAGI. This CDR3 is 14 amino acids long. The CDR3 sequence: CASTSGQPAHEQFF. The CDR3 nucleotides read TGTGCCAGCACCTCGGGCCAACCCGCCCATGAGCAGTTCTTC.

The CDR3 sequence is CASSVAQGGHQETQYF. For the CDR3, the DNA is TGTGCCAGCAGCGTAGCCCAGGGGGGGCACCAAGAGACCCAGTACTTC. This chain joins TRBV9 and TRBJ2-5; perhaps D is TRBD1 or TRBD2 (7 bases each). Trimming shortened V by 0 bases and J by 0 bases, and 12 bases separated the two germline ends. Germline assignment: CDR1 SGDLS and CDR2 YYNGEE. CDR3 length: 16 amino acids.

This clone was seen only once. The J gene is TRBJ1-2, the V gene TRBV28, with 7 positions matching TRBD1. The CDR3 contains 13 residues. The germline gives CDR1 MDHEN, CDR2 SYDVKM. V was pared by 7 bases and J by 9 bases, with 11 bases of the junction left unmatched. CDR3 sequence (DNA): TGTGCCAGCACCTCTACAGGGGTCGCGAGCTACACCTTC. Protein: CASTSTGVASYTF.

This rearrangement joins TRBV9 to TRBJ2-1, with D unclear. Trimming left V 0 bases short and J 5 bases short, with 12 bases between. The germline CDR1 and CDR2 sequences are SGDLS and YYNGEE. The CDR3 covers 15 residues. DNA for the CDR3: TGTGCCAGCAGCGTAGTGGGGTTAAGGAACAATGAGCAGTTCTTC. Translation gives CASSVVGLRNNEQFF.

The chain uses TRBV15 and TRBJ1-5, with D perhaps TRBD1 (6 bases). Deletions cut 0 bases from V and 11 bases from J, with 14 bases between. Germline values: CDR1 LNHNV, CDR2 YYDKDF (reference sequence). The CDR3 spans 14 residues. CDR3 nucleotide sequence: TGTGCCACCAGCAGAGAGGTCGGGACAACTTCCCAGCATTTT. Translated, it gives CATSREVGTTSQHF.

The CDR3 coding sequence is TGTGCCAGCAACCCGGGCACCACGACTGGTGAAAAACTGTTTTTT. Translating gives CASNPGTTTGEKLFF. The chain has TRBV28 and TRBJ1-4, with D uncertain. This CDR3 region has 15 residues. Per germline, CDR1 MDHEN and CDR2 SYDVKM. Trimming shortened V by 7 bases and J by 7 bases, and 19 bases separated the two germline ends.